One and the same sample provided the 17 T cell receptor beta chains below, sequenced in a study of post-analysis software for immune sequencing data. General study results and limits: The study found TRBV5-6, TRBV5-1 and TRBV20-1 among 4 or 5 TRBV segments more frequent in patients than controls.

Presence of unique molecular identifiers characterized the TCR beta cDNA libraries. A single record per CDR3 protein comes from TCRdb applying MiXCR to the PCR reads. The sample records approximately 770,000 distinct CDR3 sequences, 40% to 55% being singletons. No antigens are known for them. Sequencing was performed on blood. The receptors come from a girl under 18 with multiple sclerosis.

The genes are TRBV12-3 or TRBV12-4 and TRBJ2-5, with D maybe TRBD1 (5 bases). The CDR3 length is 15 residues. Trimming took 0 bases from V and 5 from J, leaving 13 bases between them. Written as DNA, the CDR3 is TGTGCCAGCAGTTTAGCGCGGCTAGGGGCGGAGACCCAGTACTTC. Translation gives CASSLARLGAETQYF.

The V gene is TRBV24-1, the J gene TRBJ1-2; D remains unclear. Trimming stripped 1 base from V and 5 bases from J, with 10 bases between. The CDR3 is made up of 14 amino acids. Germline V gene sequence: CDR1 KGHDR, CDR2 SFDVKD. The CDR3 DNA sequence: TGTGCCACCAGTGATTTAGGGCGAACGTATGGCTACACCTTC. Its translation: CATSDLGRTYGYTF.

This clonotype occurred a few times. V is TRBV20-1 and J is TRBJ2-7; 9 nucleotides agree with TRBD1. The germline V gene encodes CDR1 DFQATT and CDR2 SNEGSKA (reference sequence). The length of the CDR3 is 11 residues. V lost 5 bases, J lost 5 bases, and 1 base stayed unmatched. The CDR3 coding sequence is TGCAGTGCTGACAGGGGGGACGAGCAGTACTTC. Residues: CSADRGDEQYF.

The CDR3 sequence is CASSYGSLNSYEQYF. Here the CDR3 DNA reads TGTGCCAGCAGCTATGGCAGCCTAAACTCCTACGAGCAGTACTTC. The V and J genes are TRBV11-1 and TRBJ2-7, with no clear D. The CDR3 extends over 15 amino acids. The V end was cut by 4 bases, the J end by 0 bases, with 13 bases between. Looked up from germline, CDR1 is SGHAT and CDR2 is FQDESV (reference sequence).

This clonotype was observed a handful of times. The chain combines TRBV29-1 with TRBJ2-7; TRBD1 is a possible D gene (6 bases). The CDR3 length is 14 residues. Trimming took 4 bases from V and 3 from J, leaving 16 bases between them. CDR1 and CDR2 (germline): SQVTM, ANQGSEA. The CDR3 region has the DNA TGCAGCGTTGCCCCCCTAACAGGGAACTACGAGCAGTACTTC. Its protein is CSVAPLTGNYEQYF.

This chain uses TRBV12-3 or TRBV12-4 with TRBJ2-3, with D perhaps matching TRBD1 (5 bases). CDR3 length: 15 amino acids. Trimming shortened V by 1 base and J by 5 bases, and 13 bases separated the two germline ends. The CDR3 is CASSLGEGTGDTQYF. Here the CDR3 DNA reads TGTGCCAGCAGTTTAGGGGAAGGTACAGGAGATACGCAGTATTTT.

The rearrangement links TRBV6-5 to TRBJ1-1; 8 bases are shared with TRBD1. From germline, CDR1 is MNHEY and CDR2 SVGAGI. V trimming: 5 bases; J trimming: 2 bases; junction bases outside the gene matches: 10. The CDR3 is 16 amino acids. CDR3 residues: CASSRGTGWVNTEAFF. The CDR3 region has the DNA TGTGCCAGCAGTCGAGGGACAGGATGGGTAAACACTGAAGCTTTCTTT.

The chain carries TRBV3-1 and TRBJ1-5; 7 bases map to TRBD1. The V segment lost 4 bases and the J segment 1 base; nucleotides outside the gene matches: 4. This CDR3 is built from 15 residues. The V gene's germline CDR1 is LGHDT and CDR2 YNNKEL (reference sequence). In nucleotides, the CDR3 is TGTGCCAGCAGCCTCGGGACAGTAAGCAATCAGCCCCAGCATTTT. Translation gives CASSLGTVSNQPQHF.

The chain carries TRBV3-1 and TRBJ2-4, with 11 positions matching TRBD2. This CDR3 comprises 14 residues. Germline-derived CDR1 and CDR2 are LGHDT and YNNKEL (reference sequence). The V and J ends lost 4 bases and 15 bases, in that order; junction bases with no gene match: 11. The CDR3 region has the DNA TGTGCCAGCAGCCCCGGGACTAGCGGCCTCGAACCGTACTTC. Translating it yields CASSPGTSGLEPYF.

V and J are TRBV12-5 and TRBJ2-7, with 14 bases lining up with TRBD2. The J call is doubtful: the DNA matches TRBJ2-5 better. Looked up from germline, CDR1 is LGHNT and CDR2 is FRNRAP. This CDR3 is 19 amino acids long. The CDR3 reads CASGLTPSTSGRAPETQYF. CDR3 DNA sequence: TGTGCTAGTGGTTTGACCCCTTCGACTAGCGGGAGGGCCCCTGAGACCCAGTACTTC.

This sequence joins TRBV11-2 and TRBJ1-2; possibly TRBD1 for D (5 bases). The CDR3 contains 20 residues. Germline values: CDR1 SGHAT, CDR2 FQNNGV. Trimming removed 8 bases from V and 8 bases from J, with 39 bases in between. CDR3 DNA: TGTGCCAGCTTTGGCCCGCCGTCCCCGTCTCTGCCGGGGGTATCTATGGGCTACACCTTC. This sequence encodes CASFGPPSPSLPGVSMGYTF.

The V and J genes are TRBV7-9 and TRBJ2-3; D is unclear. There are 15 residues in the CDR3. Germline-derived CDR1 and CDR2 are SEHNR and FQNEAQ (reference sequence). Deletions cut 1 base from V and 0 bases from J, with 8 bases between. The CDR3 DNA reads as TGTGCCAGCAGCTTAGTCGTCCAAAGCACAGATACGCAGTATTTT. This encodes CASSLVVQSTDTQYF.

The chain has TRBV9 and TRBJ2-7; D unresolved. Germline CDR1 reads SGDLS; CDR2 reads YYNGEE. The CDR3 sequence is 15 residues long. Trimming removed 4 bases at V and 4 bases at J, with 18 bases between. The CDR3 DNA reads TGTGCCAGCAGCATAGGCCCCGCCTTGGGTTACGAGCAGTACTTC. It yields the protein CASSIGPALGYEQYF.

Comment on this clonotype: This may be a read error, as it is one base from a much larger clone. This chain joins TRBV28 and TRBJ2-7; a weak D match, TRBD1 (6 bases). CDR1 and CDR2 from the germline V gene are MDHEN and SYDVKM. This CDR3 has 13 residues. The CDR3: CVSSLGTNYEQYF. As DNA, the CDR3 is TGTGTCAGCAGTTTAGGGACAAACTACGAGCAGTACTTC.

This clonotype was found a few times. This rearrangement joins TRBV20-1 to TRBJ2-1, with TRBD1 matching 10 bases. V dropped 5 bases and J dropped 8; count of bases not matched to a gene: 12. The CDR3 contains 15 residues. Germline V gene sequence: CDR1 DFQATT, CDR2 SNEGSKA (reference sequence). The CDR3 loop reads CSARTGTGVTDEQFF. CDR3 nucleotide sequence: TGCAGTGCTCGAACCGGGACAGGGGTGACGGATGAGCAGTTCTTC.

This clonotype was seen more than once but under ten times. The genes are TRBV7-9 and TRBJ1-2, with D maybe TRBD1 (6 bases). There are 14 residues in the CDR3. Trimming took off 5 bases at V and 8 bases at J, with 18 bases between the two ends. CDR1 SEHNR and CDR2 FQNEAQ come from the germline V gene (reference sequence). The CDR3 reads CASSVLSGGSGYTF. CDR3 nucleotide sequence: TGTGCCAGCAGCGTACTGTCGGGGGGCAGCGGCTACACCTTC.

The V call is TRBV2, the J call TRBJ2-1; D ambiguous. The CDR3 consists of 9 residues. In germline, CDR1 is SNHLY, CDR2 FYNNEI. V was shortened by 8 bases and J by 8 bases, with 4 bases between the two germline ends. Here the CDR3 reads CASGDEQFF. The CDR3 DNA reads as TGTGCCAGCGGAGATGAGCAGTTCTTC.